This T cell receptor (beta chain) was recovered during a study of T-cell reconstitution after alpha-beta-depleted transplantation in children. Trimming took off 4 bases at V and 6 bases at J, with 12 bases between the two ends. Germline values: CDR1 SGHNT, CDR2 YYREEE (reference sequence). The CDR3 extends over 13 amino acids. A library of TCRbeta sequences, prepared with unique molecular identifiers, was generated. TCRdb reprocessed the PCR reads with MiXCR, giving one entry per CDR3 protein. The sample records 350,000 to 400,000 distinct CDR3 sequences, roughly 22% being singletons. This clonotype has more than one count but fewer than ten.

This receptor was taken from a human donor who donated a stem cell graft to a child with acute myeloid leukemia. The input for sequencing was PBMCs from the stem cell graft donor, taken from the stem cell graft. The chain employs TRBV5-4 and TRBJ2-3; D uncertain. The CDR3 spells CASSPPTMDTQYF. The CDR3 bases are TGTGCCAGCAGCCCCCCGACAATGGATACGCAGTATTTT.